These 6 T cell receptor beta chains came from one sample sequenced in a study of regulatory T cells in long-lasting Graves disease. TCR beta libraries were built with iRepertoire HTBI primers and Arm-PCR of CDR3 regions. TCRdb reprocessed the multiplex PCR reads with MiXCR, giving one entry per CDR3 protein. Of about 220,000 distinct CDR3 sequences in the sample, roughly a fifth were seen once. Documented time point: newly diagnosed GD, antithyroid drugs for less than 3 months. PBMC-extracted RNA yielded the TCR library. The sample was also reused in another study, on T cells in Graves' hyperthyroidism and ophthalmopathy.

Sequences were derived from peripheral blood mononuclear cells (PBMCs), sampled at new diagnosis, from a patient treated with antithyroid drugs. These receptor sequences come from a woman aged 30 to 39 with Graves disease.

This clonotype was found a few times. As the CDR3 is not closed by the conserved phenylalanine or tryptophan, this likely results from a read error. V and J are TRBV12-3 or TRBV12-4 and TRBJ2-5, with TRBD1 matching over 8 bases. V lost 5 bases to trimming and J lost 5 bases; unmatched junction nucleotides: 10. The length of the CDR3 is 15 residues. The CDR3 sequence is CASSPRTGMRETQYL. In nucleotides, the CDR3 is TGTGCCAGCAGTCCCCGGACAGGGATGAGGGAGACCCAGTACCTC.

The chain recombines TRBV7-9 with TRBJ2-3, with D perhaps matching TRBD1 (5 bases). Trimming left V 1 base short and J 0 bases short, with 14 bases between. The V gene's germline CDR1 is SEHNR and CDR2 FQNEAQ (reference sequence). CDR3 size: 17 residues. The CDR3 sequence is CASSLGGRPSSTDTQYF. Written as DNA, the CDR3 is TGTGCCAGCAGCTTAGGGGGCCGCCCTTCTAGCACAGATACGCAGTATTTT. The full variable domain, in which reference TRBV7-9 and TRBJ2-3 provide the parts outside the CDR3, is DTGVSQNPRHKITKRGQNVTFRCDPISEHNRLYWYRQTLGQGPEFLTYFQNEAQLEKSRLLSDRFSAERPKGSFSTLEIQRTEQGDSAMYLCASSLGGRPSSTDTQYFGPGTRLTVL.

In this sample, this clonotype turned up many times. V is TRBV10-3 and J is TRBJ2-7; no firm D call. CDR3 length: 11 residues. Trimming shortened V by 4 bases and J by 3 bases, and 4 bases separated the two germline ends. CDR1 and CDR2 (germline): ENHRY, SYGVKD. CDR3 DNA: TGTGCCATCAGTGGACACTACGAGCAGTACTTC. It codes for CAISGHYEQYF.

Of note for this clonotype: A much larger clone differs by one base, so this may be a read error. The chain uses TRBV6-2 or TRBV6-3 and TRBJ2-7; 7 nucleotides agree with TRBD1. The J segment lost 0 bases and the V segment lost 6 bases, leaving 5 bases of the junction unmatched. The CDR3 length is 14 residues. The germline CDR1 and CDR2 sequences are MNHEY and SVGEGT. The DNA of the CDR3 is TGTGCCAGCAGGGCCGGGACAGTCTCCTACGAGCAGTACTTC. Translation: CASRAGTVSYEQYF.

This clonotype was seen a few times. The rearrangement uses TRBV20-1 and TRBJ1-1; D remains unclear. V lost 1 base and J lost 9, with 15 bases in between. CDR1 and CDR2 from the germline V gene are DFQATT and SNEGSKA (reference sequence). This CDR3 is 13 amino acids long. In DNA form, the CDR3 reads TGCAGTGCTAGAGTCCCGGCCCGAAACCAAGCTTTCTTT. Translated: CSARVPARNQAFF.

This clonotype was seen many times. The V and J genes are TRBV7-9 and TRBJ2-2; D unresolved. CDR1 and CDR2 from the germline V gene are SEHNR and FQNEAQ (reference sequence). V dropped 3 bases and J dropped 4 bases, with 9 bases sitting between them. The CDR3 is 14 amino acids. DNA for the CDR3: TGTGCCAGCAGCTTTACCACTGTCACCGGGGAGCTGTTTTTT. This encodes CASSFTTVTGELFF.